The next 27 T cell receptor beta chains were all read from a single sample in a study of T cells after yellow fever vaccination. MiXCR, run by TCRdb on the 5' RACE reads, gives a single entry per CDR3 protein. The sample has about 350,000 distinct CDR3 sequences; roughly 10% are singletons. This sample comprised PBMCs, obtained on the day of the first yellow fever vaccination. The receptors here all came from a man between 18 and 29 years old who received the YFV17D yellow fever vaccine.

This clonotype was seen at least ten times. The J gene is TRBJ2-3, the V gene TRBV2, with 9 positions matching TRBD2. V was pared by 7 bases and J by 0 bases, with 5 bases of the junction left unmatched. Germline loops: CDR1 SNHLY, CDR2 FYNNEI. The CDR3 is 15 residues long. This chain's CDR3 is CASNSGGDSTDTQYF. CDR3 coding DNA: TGTGCCAGCAATAGCGGGGGAGATAGCACAGATACGCAGTATTTT.

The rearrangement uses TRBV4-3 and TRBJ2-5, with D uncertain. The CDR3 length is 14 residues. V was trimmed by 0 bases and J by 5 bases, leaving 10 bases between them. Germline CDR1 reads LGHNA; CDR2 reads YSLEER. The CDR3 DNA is TGCGCCAGCAGCCAAGAGGCGGTCGGGGAGACCCAGTACTTC. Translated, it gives CASSQEAVGETQYF.

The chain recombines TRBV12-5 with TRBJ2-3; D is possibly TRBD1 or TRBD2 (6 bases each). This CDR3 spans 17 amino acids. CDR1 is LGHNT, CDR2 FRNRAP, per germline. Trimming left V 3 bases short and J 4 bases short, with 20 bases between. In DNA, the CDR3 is TGTGCTAGTGGTTTAGTCAAAATGGGGGGCGTCGCAGATACGCAGTATTTT. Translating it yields CASGLVKMGGVADTQYF.

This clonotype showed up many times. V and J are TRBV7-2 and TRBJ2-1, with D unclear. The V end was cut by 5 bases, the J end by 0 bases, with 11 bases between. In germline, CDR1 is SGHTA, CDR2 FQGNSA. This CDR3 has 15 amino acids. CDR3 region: CASSTIQSSYNEQFF. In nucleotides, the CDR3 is TGTGCCAGCAGCACCATACAGAGCTCCTACAATGAGCAGTTCTTC.

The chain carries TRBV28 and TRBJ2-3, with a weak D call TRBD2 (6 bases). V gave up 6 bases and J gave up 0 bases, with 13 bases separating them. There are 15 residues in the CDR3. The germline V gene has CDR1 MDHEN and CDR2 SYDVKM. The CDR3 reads CASSTGVPSTDTQYF. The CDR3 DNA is TGTGCCAGCAGCACGGGGGTTCCTAGCACAGATACGCAGTATTTT.

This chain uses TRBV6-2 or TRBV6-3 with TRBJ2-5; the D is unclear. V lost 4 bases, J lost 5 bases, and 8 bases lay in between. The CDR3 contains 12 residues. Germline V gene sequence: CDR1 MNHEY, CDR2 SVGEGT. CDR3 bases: TGTGCCAGCAGTTCAATACGGGAGACCCAGTACTTC. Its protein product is CASSSIRETQYF.

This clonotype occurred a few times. The DNA of the CDR3 is TGCGCCAGCAACCCCCAAATACCGGGACAGGGGGGAGATACGCAGTATTTT. Amino acids: CASNPQIPGQGGDTQYF. This chain joins TRBV5-1 and TRBJ2-3; 11 nucleotides align to TRBD1. This CDR3 has 17 amino acids. V was clipped by 6 bases and J by 5 bases; unmatched bases: 14. From germline, CDR1 is SGHRS and CDR2 YFSETQ. The complete variable domain, with remaining parts taken from reference TRBV5-1 and TRBJ2-3, reads KAGVTQTPRYLIKTRGQQVTLSCSPISGHRSVSWYQQTPGQGLQFLFEYFSETQRNKGNFPGRFSGRQFSNSRSEMNVSTLELGDSALYLCASNPQIPGQGGDTQYFGPGTRLTVL.

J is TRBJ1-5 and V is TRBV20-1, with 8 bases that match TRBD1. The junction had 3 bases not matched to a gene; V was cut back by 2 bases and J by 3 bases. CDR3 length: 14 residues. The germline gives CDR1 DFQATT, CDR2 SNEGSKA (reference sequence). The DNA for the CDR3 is TGCAGTGCTAGACCGACAGGGGTCAATCAGCCCCAGCATTTT. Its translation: CSARPTGVNQPQHF.

This CDR3 reads CSVRTSGGYNEQFF. Written as DNA, the CDR3 is TGCAGCGTCCGGACTAGCGGGGGTTACAATGAGCAGTTCTTC. The rearrangement joins TRBV29-1 to TRBJ2-1, with 13 nucleotides matching TRBD2. The CDR3 is made up of 14 amino acids. With 6 bases clipped from V and 4 bases from J, the junction kept 3 bases outside the gene matches. CDR1 SQVTM and CDR2 ANQGSEA come from the germline V gene.

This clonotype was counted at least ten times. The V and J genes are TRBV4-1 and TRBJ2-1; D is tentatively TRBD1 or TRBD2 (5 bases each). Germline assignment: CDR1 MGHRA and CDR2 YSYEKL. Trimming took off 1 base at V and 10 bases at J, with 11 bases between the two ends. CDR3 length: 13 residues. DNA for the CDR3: TGCGCCAGCAGCCAAGTCATACGGGACGAGCAGTTCTTC. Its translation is CASSQVIRDEQFF.

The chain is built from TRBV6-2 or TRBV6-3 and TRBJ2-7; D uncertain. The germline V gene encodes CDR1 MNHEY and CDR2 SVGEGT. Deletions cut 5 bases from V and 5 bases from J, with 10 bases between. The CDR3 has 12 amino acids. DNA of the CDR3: TGTGCCAGCAGTGAGATGGGCCACGAGCAGTACGTC. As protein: CASSEMGHEQYV.

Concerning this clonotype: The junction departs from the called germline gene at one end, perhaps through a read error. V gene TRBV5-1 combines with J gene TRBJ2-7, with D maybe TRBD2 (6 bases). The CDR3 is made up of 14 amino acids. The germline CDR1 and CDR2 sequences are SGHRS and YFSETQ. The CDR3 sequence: CASSLAGLQYGQYF. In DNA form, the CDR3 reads TGCGCCAGCAGCTTGGCGGGACTGCAGTACGGGCAGTACTTC.

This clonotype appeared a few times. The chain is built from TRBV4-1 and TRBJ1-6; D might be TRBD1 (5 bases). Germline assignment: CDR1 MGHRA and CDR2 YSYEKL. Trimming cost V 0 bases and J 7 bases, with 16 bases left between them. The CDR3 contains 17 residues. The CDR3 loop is CASSQDSQSEGNSPLHF. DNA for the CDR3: TGCGCCAGCAGCCAAGATTCCCAGTCCGAGGGGAATTCACCCCTCCACTTT.

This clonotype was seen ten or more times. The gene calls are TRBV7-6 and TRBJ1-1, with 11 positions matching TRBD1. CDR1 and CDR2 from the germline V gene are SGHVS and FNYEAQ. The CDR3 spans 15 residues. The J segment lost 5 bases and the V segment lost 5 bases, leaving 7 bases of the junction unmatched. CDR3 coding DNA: TGTGCCAGCAGCGCGATCCGGGACAGGGGGACTGAAGCTTTCTTT. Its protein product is CASSAIRDRGTEAFF.

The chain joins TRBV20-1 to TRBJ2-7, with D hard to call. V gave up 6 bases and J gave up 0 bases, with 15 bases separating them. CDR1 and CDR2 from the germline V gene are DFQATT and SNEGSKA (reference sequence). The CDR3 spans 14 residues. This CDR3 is CSAAATRPSYEQYF. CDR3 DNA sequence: TGCAGTGCGGCTGCAACACGGCCCTCCTACGAGCAGTACTTC.

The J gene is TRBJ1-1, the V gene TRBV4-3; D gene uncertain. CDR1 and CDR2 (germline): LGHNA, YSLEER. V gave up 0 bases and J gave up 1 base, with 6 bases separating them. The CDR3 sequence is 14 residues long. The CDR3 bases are TGCGCCAGCAGCCAAGATTGGACGAACACTGAAGCTTTCTTT. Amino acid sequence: CASSQDWTNTEAFF.

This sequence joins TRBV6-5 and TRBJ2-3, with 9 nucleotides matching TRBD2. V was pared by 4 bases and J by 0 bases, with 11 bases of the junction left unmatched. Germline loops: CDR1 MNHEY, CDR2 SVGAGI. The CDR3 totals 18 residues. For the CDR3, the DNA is TGTGCCAGCAGTTCCCTCACGGGGCGGGGGGGTAGCACAGATACGCAGTATTTT. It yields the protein CASSSLTGRGGSTDTQYF.

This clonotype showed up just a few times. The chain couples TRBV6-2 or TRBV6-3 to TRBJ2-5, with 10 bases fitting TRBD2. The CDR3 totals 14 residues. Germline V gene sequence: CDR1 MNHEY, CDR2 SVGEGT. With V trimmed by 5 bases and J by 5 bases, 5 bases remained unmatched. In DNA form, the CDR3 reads TGTGCCAGCAGTCGGACTAGCGGATCGGAGACCCAGTACTTC. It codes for CASSRTSGSETQYF.

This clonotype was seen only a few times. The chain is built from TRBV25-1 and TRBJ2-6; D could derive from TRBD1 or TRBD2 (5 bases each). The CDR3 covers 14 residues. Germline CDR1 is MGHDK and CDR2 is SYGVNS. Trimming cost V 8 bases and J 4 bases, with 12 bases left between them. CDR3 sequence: CASLEGDGANVLTF. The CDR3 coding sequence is TGTGCCAGCCTCGAAGGGGACGGGGCCAACGTCCTGACTTTC.

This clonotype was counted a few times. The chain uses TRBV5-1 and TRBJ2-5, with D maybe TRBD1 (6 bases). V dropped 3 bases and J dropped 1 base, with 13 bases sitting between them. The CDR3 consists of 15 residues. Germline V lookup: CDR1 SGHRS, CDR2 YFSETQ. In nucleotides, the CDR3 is TGCGCCAGCAGCTCCGCCCAGGGGCCCCAAGAGACCCAGTACTTC. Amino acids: CASSSAQGPQETQYF.

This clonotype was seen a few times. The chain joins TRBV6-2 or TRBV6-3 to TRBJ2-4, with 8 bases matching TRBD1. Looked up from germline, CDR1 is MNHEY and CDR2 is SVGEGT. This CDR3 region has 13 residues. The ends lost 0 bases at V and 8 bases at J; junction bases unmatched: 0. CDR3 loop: CASSYSDRDIQYF. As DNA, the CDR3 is TGTGCCAGCAGTTACTCGGACAGGGACATTCAGTACTTC.

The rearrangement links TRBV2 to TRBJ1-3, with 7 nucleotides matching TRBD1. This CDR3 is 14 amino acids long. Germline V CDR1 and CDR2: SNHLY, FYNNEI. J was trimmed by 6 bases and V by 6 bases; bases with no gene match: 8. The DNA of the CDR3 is TGTGCCAGCAGGGGACAGACGAGCCTAAACACCATATATTTT. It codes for CASRGQTSLNTIYF.

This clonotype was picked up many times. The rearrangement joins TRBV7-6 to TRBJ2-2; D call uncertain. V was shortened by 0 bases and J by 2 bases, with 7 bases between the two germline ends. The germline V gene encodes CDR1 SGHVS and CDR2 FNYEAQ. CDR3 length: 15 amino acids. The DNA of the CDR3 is TGTGCCAGCAGCTTAGCGTCGGGTAACACCGGGGAGCTGTTTTTT. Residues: CASSLASGNTGELFF.

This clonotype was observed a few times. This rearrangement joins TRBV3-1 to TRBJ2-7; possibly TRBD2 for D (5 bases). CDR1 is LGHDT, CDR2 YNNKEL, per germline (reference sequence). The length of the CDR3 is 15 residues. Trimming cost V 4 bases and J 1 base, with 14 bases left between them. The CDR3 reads CASSPTPGLSYEQYF. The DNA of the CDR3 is TGTGCCAGCAGCCCCACTCCGGGATTGTCCTACGAGCAGTACTTC.

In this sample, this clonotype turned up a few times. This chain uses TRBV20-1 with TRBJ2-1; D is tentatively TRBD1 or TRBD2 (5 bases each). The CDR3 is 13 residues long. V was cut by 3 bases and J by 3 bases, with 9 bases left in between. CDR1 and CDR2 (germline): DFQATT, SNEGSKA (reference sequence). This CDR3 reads CSASTGHYNEQFF. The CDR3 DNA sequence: TGCAGTGCTAGTACGGGGCACTACAATGAGCAGTTCTTC.

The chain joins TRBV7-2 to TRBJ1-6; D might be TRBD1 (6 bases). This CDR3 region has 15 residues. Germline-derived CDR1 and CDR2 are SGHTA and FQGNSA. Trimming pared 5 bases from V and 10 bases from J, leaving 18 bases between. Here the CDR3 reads CASSPGRQGRSPLHF. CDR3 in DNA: TGTGCCAGCAGCCCCGGGCGGCAGGGGAGGTCACCCCTCCACTTT.

CDR3 sequence (DNA): TGCAGTGCTAGCCCTCAACAGGGGTACAATGAGCAGTTCTTC. Residues: CSASPQQGYNEQFF. The chain recombines TRBV20-1 with TRBJ2-1; 7 bases agree with TRBD1. Germline CDR1 reads DFQATT; CDR2 reads SNEGSKA (reference sequence). With V trimmed by 3 bases and J by 4 bases, 6 bases remained unmatched. The CDR3 sequence is 14 residues long.